This T cell receptor beta chain is from a study of blood T cell repertoires in COVID-19. TCRdb's copy holds only in-frame clones and misses some; the assay was immunoSEQ multiplex PCR. The table has hundreds of thousands of clones, around 88% seen once. Germline-derived CDR1 and CDR2 are LNHDA and SQIVND (reference sequence). CDR3 length: 14 residues. V dropped 3 bases and J dropped 8 bases, with 13 bases sitting between them. This clonotype was sampled from a man in his forties or fifties who had recovered from COVID-19. The sequenced sample consisted of PBMCs or T cells enriched from blood (not recorded which). The chain carries TRBV19 and TRBJ1-4, with D unclear. The CDR3 loop reads CASSMGDIKEKLFF. The CDR3 DNA is TGTGCCAGTAGTATGGGTGACATTAAGGAAAAACTGTTTTTT.